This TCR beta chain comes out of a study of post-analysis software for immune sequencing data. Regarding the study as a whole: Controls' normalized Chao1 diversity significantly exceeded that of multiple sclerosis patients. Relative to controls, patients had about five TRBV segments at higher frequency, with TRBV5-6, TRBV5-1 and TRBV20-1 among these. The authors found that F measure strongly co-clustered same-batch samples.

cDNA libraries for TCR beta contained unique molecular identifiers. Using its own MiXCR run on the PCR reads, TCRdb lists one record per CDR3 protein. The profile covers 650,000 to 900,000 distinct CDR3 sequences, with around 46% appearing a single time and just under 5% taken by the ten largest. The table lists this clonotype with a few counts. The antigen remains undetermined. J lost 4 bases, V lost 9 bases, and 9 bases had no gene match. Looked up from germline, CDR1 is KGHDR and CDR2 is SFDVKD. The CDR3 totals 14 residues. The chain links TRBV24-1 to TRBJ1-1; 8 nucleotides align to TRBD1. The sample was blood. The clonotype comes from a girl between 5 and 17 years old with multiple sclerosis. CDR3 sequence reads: CATHGQGLTTEAFF. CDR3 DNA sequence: TGTGCCACCCATGGACAGGGTTTGACCACTGAAGCTTTCTTT.